This TCR beta chain was recovered during a study of human T cells and chemical hapten exposure. Turning to the study itself: Reading of the patch tests, which applied 0.01% DPC to the upper back, occurred at 6 days. The variation in per-sample TCR yields arose mainly from small differences in pooled library volumes.

The CDR3 has 16 amino acids. Germline CDR1 is DFQATT and CDR2 is SNEGSKA (reference sequence). Losses at the gene ends were 0 bases for V and 2 bases for J; bases not matched to a gene: 8. Study-level findings and limits: After DPC sensitization, TCRs above 1 in 1000 frequency showed no change.

The time point here: patch test 1, 2 weeks after DPC sensitization. The treatment denotes: therapeutic diphenylcyclopropenone sensitization with weekly scalp DPC. It was from unfractionated whole blood that total RNA was extracted. This clonotype was seen a few times. Antigen: not known. TCRdb itself ran the RACE reads through MiXCR, one entry per CDR3 protein. The profile covers around 300,000 distinct CDR3 sequences, with roughly 6.9% appearing a single time and approximately 8.9% taken by the ten largest. Material: whole blood, obtained in connection with sensitization to the hapten diphenylcyclopropenone (DPC). V and J are TRBV20-1 and TRBJ2-5; 8 bases map to TRBD2. The source of this sequence is a woman aged 18-35 years with alopecia areata. Some clones in this sample may be carry-over from other donors' samples. The CDR3 coding sequence is TGCAGTGCTAGAGATCTCCAGCGGGGGCATCAAGAGACCCAGTACTTC. This codes for CSARDLQRGHQETQYF.